This TCR beta chain emerged from a study of T cells expressing NK-cell markers. Study information: Sorted CD3+CD56+NKG2C+, CD3+CD56+NKG2C- and CD3+CD56-NKG2C+ T cells provided the TCR beta repertoires.

TCRdb re-analyzed the 5' RACE reads; it lists each CDR3 protein once, without DNA. The sample holds about 550,000 distinct CDR3 sequences. Overall study findings and caveats: The contribution of dominant NKG2C+ clonotypes to CD8+ T cells in five to seven donors was roughly 1.0-7.5%. HCMV specificity of the expanded NKG2C+ T cell clones stayed unclear.

Germline CDR1 LGHNA, CDR2 YSLEER. The CDR3 loop spans 19 amino acids. In regard to this clonotype: Its target is unknown.

The chain joins TRBV4-3 to TRBJ2-3; the TCRdb call, TRBD2, lacks DNA for checking. The TCR was taken from a man aged 18 to 30 in good health. Specimen: blood T cells: a sorted CD56 or NKG2C T cell subset, CD4+ or CD8+ T cells, or bulk PBMC T cells (not recorded which). The CDR3 loop reads CASSQDFPLAGGHTDTQYF.